Listed below are T cell receptor beta chains from one sample, sequenced in a study of CD8 T cells in Susac syndrome. TCRdb re-called the immunoSEQ multiplex PCR reads with MiXCR, one entry per CDR3 protein. This table has fewer than 150,000 distinct CDR3 sequences, about 95% appearing once. The sequenced sample consisted of CD4+ T cells from PBMCs. The receptors stem from a human donor in good health. The CDR3 runs from the conserved cysteine through the conserved F or W. The D gene is left open where the match is weak. Size is stated for part of the rows, as once, few or many counts, or as a class when the clone is expanded.

cdr3_nt | cdr3_aa | clone_size | j_call | d_call | v_call
TGCAGTGCTATAGACAGGGATCAAGAGACCCAGTACTTC | CSAIDRDQETQYF | once | TRBJ2-5 | TRBD1 | TRBV20-1
TGTGCCAGCAGCTTACGTCGGCAGACCCACGAGCAGTACTTC | CASSLRRQTHEQYF | - | TRBJ2-7 | - | TRBV11-2
TGTGCCAGCAGCCTCCTCGGACCAGGGTACACCGGGGAGCTGTTTTTT | CASSLLGPGYTGELFF | - | TRBJ2-2 | - | TRBV3-1
TGTGCCAGCAGCCAAGCAGGTACGAGCTCTGGAAACACCATATATTTT | CASSQAGTSSGNTIYF | - | TRBJ1-3 | - | TRBV3-1
TGCAGTGCTACCCTTCCGGACAGGGTAGCCTACGAGCAGTACTTC | CSATLPDRVAYEQYF | - | TRBJ2-7 | TRBD1 | TRBV20-1
TGCAGCGTTGGGGGGGCGGCCCTTGGGTACGAGCAGTACTTC | CSVGGAALGYEQYF | - | TRBJ2-7 | - | TRBV29-1
TGCAGCGTCGGAGACAGGGGTTCTGGAAACACCATATATTTT | CSVGDRGSGNTIYF | - | TRBJ1-3 | TRBD1 | TRBV29-1
TGTGCCAGCTCACCCGACAGGCTTGGGCAGCCCCAGCATTTT | CASSPDRLGQPQHF | - | TRBJ1-5 | - | TRBV18
TGTGCCAGCACCCTCCTTGGCGGGAGTTCTACAGATACGCAGTATTTT | CASTLLGGSSTDTQYF | - | TRBJ2-3 | TRBD2 | TRBV7-2
TGCGCCAGCAGCTTGAGGCATGGCTACGAGCAGTACTTC | CASSLRHGYEQYF | - | TRBJ2-7 | - | TRBV5-1
TGTGCCAGCAGTTTAGCGCTCAGGGATGTTGAAGCTTTCTTT | CASSLALRDVEAFF | - | TRBJ1-1 | - | TRBV12-3/TRBV12-4
TGTGCCAGCAGAACCCCTAACAGTGGTGGCTACACCTTC | CASRTPNSGGYTF | - | TRBJ1-2 | - | TRBV28
TGCGCCACCGACAGGAGACCAAACACCGGGGAGCTGTTTTTT | CATDRRPNTGELFF | - | TRBJ2-2 | - | TRBV5-1
TGTGCCAGCTCACCACGGAATAGGCAGCAAGAGACCCAGTACTTC | CASSPRNRQQETQYF | - | TRBJ2-5 | - | TRBV18
TGCGCCAGCAGCCCCACCGGGATAAATTACGAGCAGTACTTC | CASSPTGINYEQYF | - | TRBJ2-7 | - | TRBV4-1
TGTGCCAGCAGCAAGTCGGGGGCCTCGGGGTCCTACGAGCAGTACTTC | CASSKSGASGSYEQYF | - | TRBJ2-7 | - | TRBV7-9
TGTGCCAGCACCGGGACTTCGAACACCGGGGAGCTGTTTTTT | CASTGTSNTGELFF | once | TRBJ2-2 | - | TRBV2
TGCGCCAGCAGCTTGGGGCAGGGACAAGAGACCCAGTACTTC | CASSLGQGQETQYF | - | TRBJ2-5 | - | TRBV5-1
TGCGCCAGCAGTCATGACAGGGATAATCAGCCCCAGCATTTT | CASSHDRDNQPQHF | - | TRBJ1-5 | TRBD1 | TRBV5-1
TGTGCCAGCAGTGAATCAATCAGTGATCAGCCCCAGCATTTT | CASSESISDQPQHF | - | TRBJ1-5 | - | TRBV2
TGTGCCCTAGCCGACAACACCGGGGAGCTGTTTTTT | CALADNTGELFF | - | TRBJ2-2 | - | TRBV7-9
TGCGCCAGCAGCTATGCAGGGACTAGCGGGAAAGAGACCCAGTACTTC | CASSYAGTSGKETQYF | - | TRBJ2-5 | TRBD2 | TRBV5-1
TGCGCCAGCAGCGCTCGGGAAGAGCAGTACTTC | CASSAREEQYF | - | TRBJ2-7 | - | TRBV5-1
TGTGCCAGCGGCCTTGAGGCGAACTATGGCTACACCTTC | CASGLEANYGYTF | - | TRBJ1-2 | - | TRBV3-1
TGCAGTGCTAGAACCGGAGGACTAGCGGGAGGGCAGAGCACAGATACGCAGTATTTT | CSARTGGLAGGQSTDTQYF | - | TRBJ2-3 | TRBD2 | TRBV20-1
TGTGCCAGCAGCCGCAGCGGCGGGAGGTTGTACGAGCAGTACTTC | CASSRSGGRLYEQYF | - | TRBJ2-7 | TRBD2 | TRBV7-6
TGCAGCGTCGAATCCCAGGGGTCAGGCGAGCAGTACTTC | CSVESQGSGEQYF | - | TRBJ2-7 | - | TRBV29-1
TGTGCCAGCAGCTTATTCAGTTCTCCGGGGTACGAGCAGTACTTC | CASSLFSSPGYEQYF | - | TRBJ2-7 | - | TRBV7-9
TGCAGTGTTTTAGTGCGGGAGGAATTGTCGCAGTTCTTC | CSVLVREELSQFF | - | TRBJ2-1 | TRBD2 | TRBV20-1
TGTGCCAGCAGTTCAGGACTAGCGGGTAGGCGGATCCACAATGAGCAGTTCTTC | CASSSGLAGRRIHNEQFF | - | TRBJ2-1 | TRBD2 | TRBV27
TGTGCCAGCAGCTTAGGGTTAGCGGGGGCGGGCACTGAAGCTTTCTTT | CASSLGLAGAGTEAFF | - | TRBJ1-1 | - | TRBV7-2
TGTGCCAGCAGTGTCGACAGGGAGGGCACAGATACGCAGTATTTT | CASSVDREGTDTQYF | - | TRBJ2-3 | - | TRBV12-3/TRBV12-4
TGCGCCAGTGCGGCCGGGACAGCGTACAATGAGCAGTTCTTC | CASAAGTAYNEQFF | - | TRBJ2-1 | TRBD1 | TRBV5-1
TGCAGCGTGCTCTTACACGAGCAGTACTTC | CSVLLHEQYF | - | TRBJ2-7 | - | TRBV29-1
TGCAGCGACGCTCCAATTACTAGCGGACGCTTGGACATTCAGTACTTC | CSDAPITSGRLDIQYF | - | TRBJ2-4 | TRBD2 | TRBV29-1
TGTGCCAGCAGCCTCCGACCTATGGACAGGGATTATCAGCCCCAGCATTTT | CASSLRPMDRDYQPQHF | - | TRBJ1-5 | TRBD1 | TRBV7-4
TGTGCCAGCAGGGACAGGGGGGACACCGGGGAGCTGTTTTTT | CASRDRGDTGELFF | - | TRBJ2-2 | TRBD1 | TRBV2
TGTGCCAGCAGGCGGGATCAGGGAAAGTACACTGAAGCTTTCTTT | CASRRDQGKYTEAFF | - | TRBJ1-1 | - | TRBV28
TGTGCCAGTAGTCGCTTCGACCGCTACGAGCAGTACTTC | CASSRFDRYEQYF | - | TRBJ2-7 | - | TRBV19
TGCAGTGCTAGTAGCGGGAGATCCACCGGGGAGCTGTTTTTT | CSASSGRSTGELFF | - | TRBJ2-2 | TRBD2 | TRBV20-1
TGTGCCAGCAGCAGGTTCCCCGAGGGTACGCAGTATTTT | CASSRFPEGTQYF | - | TRBJ2-3 | - | TRBV3-1
TGCAGTGCTAGAAGACAGGGGCTGAGCACCGGGGAGCTGTTTTTT | CSARRQGLSTGELFF | - | TRBJ2-2 | TRBD1 | TRBV20-1
TGTGCCAGCAGTGAAATTCTTAGGGGCTCAGAGACCCAGTACTTC | CASSEILRGSETQYF | - | TRBJ2-5 | - | TRBV6-1
TGTGCCAGCAGCTTAGGACAGGGGTACTACGAGCAGTACTTC | CASSLGQGYYEQYF | - | TRBJ2-7 | TRBD1 | TRBV11-2